This TCR beta chain was sequenced in a study of identical twins. A word on this clonotype: The antigen remains undetermined.

TCRdb re-called the 5' RACE reads through MiXCR, storing one row per CDR3 protein. The sample has about 500,000 distinct CDR3 sequences, roughly an eighth seen once; the top ten hold approximately 1%. Points from the study as a whole: Models underpredicted monozygotic twin sharing of out-of-frame TCR alpha.

This same sample was also part of a study on yellow fever vaccine responses in identical twins.

The sequencing sample was made of CD4+ T cells sorted from blood. The receptor was isolated from a young woman in good health.

The CDR3 sequence: CASSTGQIYEQYF. CDR3 sequence (DNA): TGTGCCAGCAGTACGGGACAGATCTACGAGCAGTACTTC. The chain carries TRBV6-1 and TRBJ2-7, with 7 bases lining up with TRBD1. The ends lost 5 bases at V and 3 bases at J; junction bases unmatched: 4. The CDR3 is 13 residues long. The germline gives CDR1 MNHNS, CDR2 SASEGT.